The TCR beta chain described here comes from a study of T-cell memory formation after mild COVID-19. Looking at the study overall: The two donors had largely donor-specific TCR clusters.

Losses at the gene ends were 5 bases for V and 4 bases for J; bases not matched to a gene: 9. The V gene's germline CDR1 is LNHDA and CDR2 SQIVND (reference sequence). This CDR3 has 15 amino acids. One entry per CDR3 protein, called by TCRdb with MiXCR from the 5' RACE reads. The sample holds roughly 600,000 distinct CDR3 sequences, more than 15% seen once. The sequencing sample was made of PBMCs or a T cell subset sorted from them (not recorded which). This rearrangement joins TRBV19 to TRBJ2-7; the match to TRBD2 covers 9 bases. This clonotype was sampled from an adult woman who had mild COVID-19 (a few samples of this study predate the infection). Cell type and time point are not known. CDR3 bases: TGTGCCAGTAGTCCTGGGACTAGCACTTTATACGAGCAGTACTTC. As protein: CASSPGTSTLYEQYF.